This TCR beta chain was observed in a study of OX40 agonist ivuxolimab in advanced cancers. This clone was picked up a small number of times. Between the trimmed V and J ends, which lost 5 bases and 4 bases, there was a span of 11 bases. This CDR3 has 13 amino acids. Germline V gene sequence: CDR1 SGHTA, CDR2 FQGNSA. Data came from immunoSEQ multiplex PCR; TCRdb stores just in-frame clones and leaves some out. Here the sample spans tens of thousands of clones, 88% being singletons. The material sequenced was CD4+ or CD8+ T cells sorted from blood, taken in a trial of the OX40 agonist ivuxolimab. The chain has TRBV7-2 and TRBJ2-5; tentative D call: TRBD2 (6 bases). The receptor's source is an adult with an advanced solid tumor such as melanoma, head and neck, liver or kidney cancer. The CDR3 region has the DNA TGTGCCAGCAGCCCTTGGGACTCAGAGACCCAGTACTTC. It translates to CASSPWDSETQYF.